This passage covers 11 T cell receptor beta chains from one sample sequenced in a study of metastatic and nonmetastatic thyroid tumors. TCRdb redid the clone calls on the PCR reads using MiXCR. Seen here are around 16,000 clones, more than 20% observed once, and the top ten hold 9.5% to 12%. Thyroid surgery was preceded by no treatment in any patient. The specimen sequenced was blood. The receptors stem from a male donor with papillary thyroid cancer or a benign thyroid nodule (not recorded which). Some clones in this sample may be carry-over from other donors' samples.

This clone has a count of ten or more. The chain has TRBV5-8 and TRBJ2-1; 8 bases match TRBD1. The germline CDR1 and CDR2 sequences are SGHTS and YDEGEE. This CDR3 has 13 residues. Losses at the gene ends were 3 bases for V and 8 bases for J; bases not matched to a gene: 4. The CDR3 DNA follows: TGTGCCAGCAGCTACGACAGGGGTTATGAGCAGTTCTTC. Its translation: CASSYDRGYEQFF.

V and J are TRBV6-1 and TRBJ2-7; D is unresolved. V was pared by 7 bases and J by 4 bases, with 17 bases between. This CDR3 contains 14 residues. Germline CDR1 MNHNS, CDR2 SASEGT. As DNA, the CDR3 is TGTGCCAGCACCGAGCAGATCATGGTATACGAGCAGTACTTC. Its protein product is CASTEQIMVYEQYF.

The sample holds many counts of this clone. This sequence joins TRBV6-2 or TRBV6-3 and TRBJ2-3; a weak D match, TRBD1 (5 bases). This CDR3 has 13 residues. The V end lost 5 bases, the J end lost 2 bases, and 8 bases lay between the germline ends. CDR1 MNHEY and CDR2 SVGEGT come from the germline V gene. DNA of the CDR3: TGTGCCAGCAGTGAAGGGGACACAGATACGCAGTATTTT. Protein product: CASSEGDTDTQYF.

V is TRBV20-1 and J is TRBJ2-5, with 13 bases identical to TRBD2. The CDR3 is made up of 15 amino acids. Germline V CDR1 and CDR2: DFQATT, SNEGSKA (reference sequence). The V and J ends lost 0 bases and 6 bases, in that order; junction bases with no gene match: 4. The CDR3 DNA sequence: TGCAGTGCTAGAGATTGGACTAGCGGGGGAAAGACCCAGTACTTC. Residues: CSARDWTSGGKTQYF.

The sample holds one count of this clone. The CDR3 loop is CASSLRGTSSGNTIYF. In nucleotides, the CDR3 is TGCGCCAGCAGCTTGAGAGGGACAAGCTCTGGAAACACCATATATTTT. V is TRBV5-1 and J is TRBJ1-3, with a possible D match to TRBD1 (6 bases). This CDR3 is built from 16 residues. Germline assignment: CDR1 SGHRS and CDR2 YFSETQ. Trimming stripped 1 base from V and 0 bases from J, with 11 bases between.

Notes on this clone: A much larger clone is a single base away; this may be a read error. CDR3 sequence: CASSLSSTYTQYF. CDR3 nucleotide sequence: TGTGCTAGCAGCTTATCCAGCACATATACGCAGTATTTT. V gene TRBV7-7 combines with J gene TRBJ2-3; D remains ambiguous. The CDR3 has 13 amino acids. Germline CDR1 and CDR2: SSHAT and FNYEAQ (reference sequence).

This clone is labeled as medium-sized. This rearrangement joins TRBV6-1 to TRBJ2-7; D may match TRBD1 or TRBD2 (5 bases each). The CDR3 runs to 16 residues. Trimming stripped 7 bases from V and 3 bases from J, with 22 bases between. Germline-derived CDR1 and CDR2 are MNHNS and SASEGT. The CDR3 DNA reads TGTGCCAGCACCGGGAACCGGGACGGCCTATACTACGAGCAGTACTTC. Translating it yields CASTGNRDGLYYEQYF.

The V and J genes are TRBV4-1 and TRBJ2-7; D gene ambiguous. CDR1 and CDR2 from the germline V gene are MGHRA and YSYEKL. Trimming took 3 bases from V and 2 from J, leaving 11 bases between them. This CDR3 has 14 amino acids. The CDR3 DNA is TGCGCCAGCAGCCAGTGGTCCGGGCCCTACGAGCAGTACTTC. Residues: CASSQWSGPYEQYF.

This chain links TRBV20-1 with TRBJ1-1; 10 nucleotides line up with TRBD1. After removal of 2 bases from V and 1 base from J, the junction contained 7 bases not matched to a gene. The germline gives CDR1 DFQATT, CDR2 SNEGSKA (reference sequence). CDR3 length equals 16 residues. CDR3 sequence (DNA): TGCAGTGCTAGAAAAGACAGGGGGCGGCAGAACACTGAAGCTTTCTTT. Translation: CSARKDRGRQNTEAFF.

This clone appeared a few times. Just one base apart from a much larger clone, this may be a read error. Other DNA sequences in the same sample also yield this CDR3. This sequence joins TRBV6-1 and TRBJ1-5; D gene unclear. Germline CDR1 MNHNS, CDR2 SASEGT. Between the trimmed V and J ends, which lost 3 bases and 5 bases, there was a span of 17 bases. The CDR3 is made up of 16 amino acids. The CDR3 sequence: CASSDRASTYDQPQHF. The CDR3 bases are TGTGCCAGCAGTGACCGGGCCTCTACCTACGATCAGCCCCAGCATTTT.

This clone was seen many times. The chain employs TRBV3-1 and TRBJ2-2; 8 nucleotides line up with TRBD1. Trimming took 4 bases from V and 3 from J; bases not matched to a gene: 4. The germline CDR1 and CDR2 sequences are LGHDT and YNNKEL (reference sequence). The CDR3 is made up of 15 amino acids. CDR3 nucleotides: TGTGCCAGCAGCCTTCGACAGGGGTACACCGGGGAGCTGTTTTTT. It yields the protein CASSLRQGYTGELFF.